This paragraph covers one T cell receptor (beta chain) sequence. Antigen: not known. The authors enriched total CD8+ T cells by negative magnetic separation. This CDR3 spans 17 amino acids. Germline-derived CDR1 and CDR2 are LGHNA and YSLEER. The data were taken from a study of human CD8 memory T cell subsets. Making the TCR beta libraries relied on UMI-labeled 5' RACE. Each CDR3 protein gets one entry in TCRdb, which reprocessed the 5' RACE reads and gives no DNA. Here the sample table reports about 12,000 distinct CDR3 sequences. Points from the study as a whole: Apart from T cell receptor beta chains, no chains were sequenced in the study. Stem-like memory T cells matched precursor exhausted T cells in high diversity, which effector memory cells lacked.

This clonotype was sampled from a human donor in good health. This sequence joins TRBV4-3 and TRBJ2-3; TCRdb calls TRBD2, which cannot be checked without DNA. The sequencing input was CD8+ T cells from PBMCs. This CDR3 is CASSQDGVAGGSDTQYF.